Each of the 8 T cell receptor beta chains below was sequenced from the same sample in a study of blood T cell repertoires in COVID-19. Some clones are missing from TCRdb's copy, which holds only in-frame ones; the method was immunoSEQ multiplex PCR. The sample includes over 150,000 clones, around 80% of them seen just once. The sequenced material came from PBMCs or T cells enriched from blood (not recorded which). These receptors came from a woman in her forties or fifties who had recovered from COVID-19.

The CDR3 loop is CASSLLQGKGFDGYTF. The DNA of the CDR3 is TGTGCCAGCAGCTTACTACAGGGGAAAGGGTTCGATGGCTACACCTTC. The J gene is TRBJ1-2, the V gene TRBV7-9; 7 bases line up with TRBD1. CDR3 length: 16 residues. Germline CDR1 SEHNR, CDR2 FQNEAQ (reference sequence). V shed 2 bases, J shed 6 bases, and the junction held 12 bases outside the gene matches.

The V gene is TRBV30, the J gene TRBJ2-7, with D maybe TRBD1 (7 bases). This CDR3 has 16 residues. The germline CDR1 and CDR2 sequences are GTSNPN and SVGIG (reference sequence). V was shortened by 2 bases and J by 5 bases, with 22 bases between the two germline ends. The CDR3 loop reads CAWSLSNGGRGNEQYF. The DNA of the CDR3 is TGTGCCTGGAGTCTCTCAAACGGGGGCAGGGGGAACGAGCAGTACTTC.

This chain links TRBV3-1 (or the pseudogene TRBV3-2) with TRBJ2-1; D might be TRBD2 (5 bases). The CDR3 totals 14 residues. V was clipped by 3 bases and J by 8 bases, with 14 bases between them. Germline-derived CDR1 and CDR2 are LGHDT and YNNKEL (reference sequence). The CDR3 spells CASSHLGRWDEQFF. The CDR3 bases are TGTGCCAGCAGCCATTTGGGGAGATGGGATGAGCAGTTCTTC.

This chain uses TRBV19 with TRBJ1-1; 10 nucleotides line up with TRBD1. The CDR3 has 15 amino acids. The trim removed 5 bases at V and 3 bases at J, leaving 6 bases unmatched. Germline V CDR1 and CDR2: LNHDA, SQIVND (reference sequence). CDR3 DNA sequence: TGTGCCAGTAGTCCACGGACAGGGGGTCACACTGAAGCTTTCTTT. As protein: CASSPRTGGHTEAFF.

The V and J genes are TRBV3-1 (or the pseudogene TRBV3-2) and TRBJ2-1; 8 bases line up with TRBD2. Losses at the gene ends were 1 base for V and 7 bases for J; bases not matched to a gene: 6. The germline CDR1 and CDR2 sequences are LGHDT and YNNKEL (reference sequence). The CDR3 is 15 amino acids. CDR3 residues: CASSQASGSWNEQFF. For the CDR3, the DNA is TGTGCCAGCAGCCAAGCCAGCGGGAGTTGGAATGAGCAGTTCTTC.

The V and J genes are TRBV2 and TRBJ2-6; 8 nucleotides match TRBD1. The V and J ends lost 6 bases and 4 bases, in that order; junction bases with no gene match: 11. This CDR3 has 17 amino acids. Germline values: CDR1 SNHLY, CDR2 FYNNEI. The DNA of the CDR3 is TGTGCCAGCAGGGCGCTTCCAGGGGGCTCCGGGGCCAACGTCCTGACTTTC. Translation gives CASRALPGGSGANVLTF.

The rearrangement links TRBV3-1 (or the pseudogene TRBV3-2) to TRBJ2-3, with D perhaps TRBD1 (6 bases). This CDR3 comprises 16 residues. Germline CDR1 LGHDT, CDR2 YNNKEL (reference sequence). With 1 base removed from V and 1 base from J, the gap between germline ends came to 12 bases. CDR3 protein: CASSQGPGVGTDTQYF. CDR3 nucleotides: TGTGCCAGCAGCCAAGGGCCAGGGGTAGGCACAGATACGCAGTATTTT.

This chain connects TRBV28 to TRBJ2-3, with 11 bases fitting TRBD2. The CDR3 contains 15 residues. Germline assignment: CDR1 MDHEN and CDR2 SYDVKM. The V segment lost 6 bases and the J segment 3 bases; nucleotides outside the gene matches: 5. This chain's CDR3 is CASSPLAGGTDTQYF. The CDR3 DNA reads as TGTGCCAGCAGCCCTCTAGCGGGAGGTACAGATACGCAGTATTTT. Based on the CDR3 plus reference TRBV28 and TRBJ2-3, the full variable domain is DVKVTQSSRYLVKRTGEKVFLECVQDMDHENMFWYRQDPGLGLRLIYFSYDVKMKEKGDIPEGYSVSREKKERFSLILESASTNQTSMYLCASSPLAGGTDTQYFGPGTRLTVL.